This T cell receptor beta chain derives from a study of shared clonotypes between healthy human individuals. Study overall: The cohort comprised a couple of women and a few men. Their ages spanned 18 to 49 years.

Trimming removed 9 bases from V and 0 bases from J, with 11 bases in between. The CDR3 has 14 amino acids. The V gene's germline CDR1 is WSHSY and CDR2 SAAADI. A word on this clone: Its antigen is not identified.

Some 30,000 T cell genomes, or approximately 200 ng DNA, went into the sorted-subset replicate PCRs. Libraries were prepared by immunoSEQ multiplex PCR; TCRdb keeps only in-frame clonotypes and omits some of them. This table holds about 1 million clones, around 76% found once. Study-wide results and caveats: Roughly 5% of naive CD4 clonotypes were common to a handful of donors.

The receptor was derived from a man aged 18-30 years in good health. Sequenced sample: memory CD4+ T cells sorted from blood. Sample subset: CD45RA-negative fraction. The chain is built from TRBV10-2 and TRBJ2-2; tentatively, D is TRBD2 (5 bases). DNA of the CDR3: TGCGCCAGTAAACTAGACACGAACACCGGGGAGCTGTTTTTT. This translates into CASKLDTNTGELFF.